These 8 T cell receptor beta chains were all obtained from the same sample, sequenced in a study of chronic HIV infection and antiretroviral therapy. TCRdb used MiXCR to reprocess the 5' RACE reads, holding one entry per CDR3 protein. The table records some 43,000 distinct CDR3 sequences, about 19% of them present only once. Sequencing was performed on peripheral blood. The receptors come from an adult who had HIV and had not received antiretroviral therapy, or was an uninfected healthy control (not recorded which).

CDR3 bases: TGTGCCAGCAGTTCCCGCGGAGGGGCCAGAATAGGGCAGTACTTC. This codes for CASSSRGGARIGQYF. The rearrangement joins TRBV27 to TRBJ2-7, with D tentatively TRBD2 (6 bases). There are 15 residues in the CDR3. V was cut by 4 bases and J by 9 bases, with 22 bases left in between. CDR1 and CDR2 from the germline V gene are MNHEY and SMNVEV (reference sequence).

The chain links TRBV7-2 to TRBJ1-5; D not resolved. V gave up 2 bases and J gave up 2 bases, with 7 bases separating them. This CDR3 has 14 residues. The germline V gene has CDR1 SGHTA and CDR2 FQGNSA. The CDR3 DNA reads TGTGCCAGCAGCTTAAAGGACGGCAATCAGCCCCAGCATTTT. Its translation: CASSLKDGNQPQHF.

This clonotype has a handful of counts. The chain is built from TRBV28 and TRBJ1-1; no firm D call. Trimming removed 5 bases from V and 1 base from J, with 8 bases in between. The CDR3 length is 13 residues. Germline-derived CDR1 and CDR2 are MDHEN and SYDVKM. Here the CDR3 reads CASSTAPNTEAFF. The CDR3 DNA reads TGTGCCAGCAGTACCGCACCGAACACTGAAGCTTTCTTT.

The sample holds a few counts of this clonotype. This sequence joins TRBV7-6 and TRBJ1-4; 9 nucleotides match TRBD1. J gave up 5 bases and V 4 bases, and 2 bases lay outside the gene matches. This CDR3 spans 14 amino acids. Germline CDR1 reads SGHVS; CDR2 reads FNYEAQ. CDR3 sequence reads: CASSWTGENEKLFF. As DNA, the CDR3 is TGTGCCAGCAGCTGGACAGGGGAGAATGAAAAACTGTTTTTT.

In its sample, this clonotype was seen a few times. The V gene is TRBV20-1, the J gene TRBJ1-2; TRBD1 is a possible D gene (6 bases). Trimming took 7 bases from V and 8 from J, leaving 17 bases between them. In germline, CDR1 is DFQATT, CDR2 SNEGSKA (reference sequence). This CDR3 comprises 12 residues. Here the CDR3 DNA reads TGCAGTGAAGGTTCAGGGGAAAAGGGCTACACCTTC. Protein sequence: CSEGSGEKGYTF.

This chain joins TRBV28 and TRBJ1-5, with TRBD1 identical over 8 bases. V lost 2 bases to trimming and J lost 4 bases; unmatched junction nucleotides: 7. Per germline, CDR1 MDHEN and CDR2 SYDVKM. The CDR3 covers 16 residues. The CDR3 spells CASSLHRTGMNQPQHF. In nucleotides, the CDR3 is TGTGCCAGCAGTTTACACAGGACAGGGATGAATCAGCCCCAGCATTTT.

This rearrangement joins TRBV28 to TRBJ2-3; 7 bases fit TRBD1. Trimming took 6 bases from V and 0 from J; bases not matched to a gene: 3. Germline-derived CDR1 and CDR2 are MDHEN and SYDVKM. CDR3 length: 14 amino acids. CDR3 amino acids: CASRAGGSTDTQYF. In DNA form, the CDR3 reads TGTGCCAGCAGGGCAGGGGGAAGCACAGATACGCAGTATTTT.

This clonotype was recorded only once. The J gene is TRBJ2-3, the V gene TRBV6-5, with 9 bases lining up with TRBD1. The CDR3 has 14 residues. Germline V CDR1 and CDR2: MNHEY, SVGAGI. With V trimmed by 6 bases and J by 4 bases, 5 bases remained unmatched. Here the CDR3 reads CASRTGGIADTQYF. The CDR3, as DNA: TGTGCCAGCAGGACAGGGGGAATAGCAGATACGCAGTATTTT.